This is a list of T cell receptor beta chains from one sample in a study of T-cell memory formation after mild COVID-19. A single record per CDR3 protein comes from TCRdb applying MiXCR to the 5' RACE reads. This sample has more than 150,000 distinct CDR3 sequences, with around 21% found just once. The sequenced sample consisted of PBMCs or a T cell subset sorted from them (not recorded which). The receptors shown here come from an adult woman who had mild COVID-19 (a few samples of this study predate the infection). Cell type and time point are not known. CDR3s include the opening cysteine and the closing phenylalanine or tryptophan. The D gene is left open where the match is weak. Only some rows state a clone size, as once, few, many or a class for expanded clones.

TRBJ1-2	15	TRBD1	NA	TRBV29-1	CSVAPRQGRLDGYTF	TGCAGCGTTGCCCCACGACAGGGAAGGTTGGATGGCTACACCTTC
TRBJ2-7	14	TRBD2	NA	TRBV12-3/TRBV12-4	CASRTSGITYEQYF	TGTGCCAGTCGGACTAGCGGAATAACCTACGAGCAGTACTTC
TRBJ2-5	17	NA	NA	TRBV7-2	CASSLEGWDLFGETQYF	TGTGCCAGCAGCTTAGAAGGCTGGGACCTATTTGGGGAGACCCAGTACTTC
TRBJ2-3	17	TRBD2	NA	TRBV24-1	CATSDYGLAGYTDTQYF	TGTGCCACCAGTGACTATGGACTAGCGGGCTATACAGATACGCAGTATTTT
TRBJ2-3	16	TRBD1	few	TRBV6-5	CASRTLLQGVEDTQYF	TGTGCCAGCAGGACCCTGCTACAGGGGGTGGAAGATACGCAGTATTTT
TRBJ1-2	13	NA	few	TRBV6-5	CASSETEDYGYTF	TGTGCCAGCAGTGAAACGGAAGACTATGGCTACACCTTC
TRBJ2-1	15	TRBD1	many	TRBV5-5	CASSLEGQGFDEQFF	TGTGCCAGCAGCTTGGAAGGACAGGGTTTCGATGAGCAGTTCTTC
TRBJ2-1	13	NA	NA	TRBV7-9	CASSLGGANEQFF	TGTGCCAGCAGCTTAGGAGGGGCCAATGAGCAGTTCTTC
TRBJ1-1	15	NA	few	TRBV6-5	CASSPGDTEDTEAFF	TGTGCCAGCAGTCCCGGGGACACCGAGGACACTGAAGCTTTCTTT
TRBJ1-6	15	NA	NA	TRBV5-6	CASSEDSSYNSPLHF	TGTGCCAGCAGTGAGGACAGCTCCTATAATTCACCCCTCCACTTT
TRBJ2-2	15	NA	NA	TRBV20-1	CSAREFRKNTGELFF	TGCAGTGCTAGAGAGTTTCGTAAGAACACCGGGGAGCTGTTTTTT
TRBJ2-3	13	NA	NA	TRBV6-6	CASTGVTSDTQYF	TGTGCCAGCACAGGGGTTACGTCAGATACGCAGTATTTT
TRBJ2-7	14	NA	NA	TRBV2	CANEPADGSYEQYF	TGTGCCAACGAGCCAGCGGACGGCTCCTACGAGCAGTACTTC
TRBJ1-1	14	TRBD1	NA	TRBV6-1	CASSDLGQGDEAFF	TGTGCCAGCAGTGACCTGGGACAGGGGGATGAAGCTTTCTTT
TRBJ2-1	13	NA	NA	TRBV6-5	CASRVGTYNEQFF	TGTGCCAGCAGAGTGGGAACCTACAATGAGCAGTTCTTC
TRBJ2-1	13	TRBD1	few	TRBV5-6	CASSSGQGTEQFF	TGTGCCAGCAGCTCTGGACAGGGGACTGAGCAGTTCTTC
TRBJ2-1	14	TRBD2	few	TRBV7-6	CARLAGVIYNEQFF	TGTGCCAGACTAGCGGGAGTGATCTACAATGAGCAGTTCTTC
TRBJ2-7	17	TRBD1	few	TRBV6-5	CASRRSPGQGRSYEQYF	TGTGCCAGCAGACGATCTCCGGGACAGGGTAGGTCCTACGAGCAGTACTTC
TRBJ2-4	14	NA	few	TRBV25-1	CASSEWREPNIQYF	TGTGCCAGCAGTGAATGGAGGGAACCAAACATTCAGTACTTC
TRBJ1-1	15	NA	NA	TRBV7-6	CASSLDKQGNTEAFF	TGTGCCAGCAGCTTAGACAAACAGGGGAACACTGAAGCTTTCTTT
TRBJ1-1	16	NA	NA	TRBV4-1	CASSQDPSYGNTEAFF	TGCGCCAGCAGCCAAGACCCCTCGTACGGGAACACTGAAGCTTTCTTT
TRBJ2-2	15	NA	few	TRBV7-8	CASSLDRGTTGELFF	TGTGCCAGCAGCTTAGATAGAGGGACCACCGGGGAGCTGTTTTTT
TRBJ1-2	12	NA	NA	TRBV3-1	CASSQDEDGYTF	TGTGCCAGCAGCCAAGATGAGGATGGCTACACCTTC
TRBJ1-1	10	NA	NA	TRBV29-1	CSVKLLEAFF	TGCAGCGTTAAACTGCTGGAAGCTTTCTTT
TRBJ2-7	14	TRBD1	once	TRBV5-1	CASSLDRGAYKQYF	TGCGCCAGCAGCCTCGACAGGGGCGCCTACAAGCAGTACTTC
TRBJ1-1	16	NA	NA	TRBV12-3/TRBV12-4	CASIDPSGFKNTEAFF	TGTGCCAGCATCGACCCCTCCGGCTTTAAGAACACTGAAGCTTTCTTT
TRBJ2-7	12	NA	few	TRBV27	CASSQQGGEQYF	TGTGCCAGCAGTCAGCAGGGTGGGGAGCAGTACTTC
TRBJ1-5	13	NA	many	TRBV15	CATSRVSNQPQHF	TGTGCCACCAGCAGAGTGAGCAATCAGCCCCAGCATTTT
TRBJ2-7	15	TRBD1	few	TRBV2	CASRQPGQGFYEQYF	TGTGCCAGCAGGCAGCCGGGACAGGGATTCTACGAGCAGTACTTC
TRBJ2-1	14	TRBD1	NA	TRBV24-1	CATSDYGQGLQQFF	TGTGCCACCAGTGATTACGGACAGGGGCTCCAGCAGTTCTTC
TRBJ1-3	14	NA	few	TRBV27	CASSPGFSGNTIYF	TGTGCCAGCAGTCCGGGCTTTTCTGGAAACACCATATATTTT
TRBJ2-1	13	TRBD2	NA	TRBV29-1	CSVLAGANNEQFF	TGCAGCGTTTTAGCGGGAGCTAACAATGAGCAGTTCTTC
TRBJ2-7	15	NA	NA	TRBV6-5	CASSSPRMSSYEQYF	TGTGCCAGCAGTTCCCCCAGGATGAGCTCCTACGAGCAGTACTTC